The rows below give T cell receptor beta chains drawn from one sample of a study of early T cells in non-severe SARS-CoV-2 infection. TCRdb reprocessed the 5' RACE reads via MiXCR and lists one record per CDR3 protein. Among almost 65,000 distinct CDR3 sequences listed, about 4.9% were seen once. The sequencing sample was made of whole blood. These receptor sequences come from an adult who was a healthcare worker with PCR-confirmed SARS-CoV-2 infection or an uninfected control (not recorded which). The CDR3 runs from the conserved cysteine through the conserved F or W. The D gene is left open where the match is weak. Clone size is stated in some rows and not others, as once, few, many or a class when expanded.

V gene,J gene,D gene,clone size,CDR3 protein,CDR3 DNA
TRBV5-5,TRBJ1-1,.,many,CASSLGRNTEAFF,TGTGCCAGCAGCTTGGGTCGAAACACTGAAGCTTTCTTT
TRBV6-6,TRBJ1-6,.,.,CASSYTGDNSPLHF,TGTGCCAGCAGTTATACAGGAGATAATTCACCCCTCCACTTT
TRBV19,TRBJ1-5,.,many,CASSMSYNQPQHF,TGTGCCAGTAGTATGAGTTATAATCAGCCCCAGCATTTT
TRBV19,TRBJ2-7,TRBD2,.,CASSALASAYEQYF,TGTGCCAGTAGTGCACTAGCGTCCGCCTACGAGCAGTACTTC
TRBV20-1,TRBJ2-7,.,many,CSARKLGGMDEQYF,TGCAGTGCTAGGAAGCTAGGGGGGATGGACGAGCAGTACTTC
TRBV10-2,TRBJ2-7,.,many,CASSESMVVVEQYF,TGCGCCAGCAGTGAGTCGATGGTTGTAGTCGAGCAGTACTTC
TRBV27,TRBJ2-4,.,many,CASSPSVGALVAKNIQYF,TGTGCCAGCAGTCCATCTGTGGGGGCTCTTGTAGCCAAAAACATTCAGTACTTC
TRBV20-1,TRBJ2-3,TRBD2,many,CSARDGASGRTDTQYF,TGCAGTGCTAGAGATGGGGCTAGCGGGAGGACAGATACGCAGTATTTT
TRBV24-1,TRBJ2-3,TRBD1,.,CATSGQGAYIASTDTQYF,TGTGCCACCAGTGGCCAGGGGGCGTACATAGCTAGCACAGATACGCAGTATTTT
TRBV3-1,TRBJ2-7,.,many,CASSQDPGMQYF,TGTGCCAGCAGCCAGGACCCAGGGATGCAGTACTTC
TRBV27,TRBJ2-1,.,many,CASGPGGTYNEQFF,TGTGCCAGTGGACCGGGGGGCACCTACAATGAGCAGTTCTTC
TRBV5-1,TRBJ2-7,TRBD1,many,CASSLGQGAHEQYF,TGCGCCAGCAGCTTAGGACAGGGGGCGCACGAGCAGTACTTC
TRBV5-8,TRBJ2-3,.,few,CASSLGLEYTDTQYF,TGTGCCAGCAGCTTGGGACTGGAATACACAGATACGCAGTATTTT
TRBV2,TRBJ2-7,.,.,CASSERGSTYEQYF,TGTGCCAGCAGTGAAAGGGGTAGTACTTACGAGCAGTACTTC
TRBV9,TRBJ2-3,TRBD2,many,CASSGREGRLYTDTQYF,TGTGCCAGCAGCGGGCGGGAGGGCCGTTTATACACAGATACGCAGTATTTT
TRBV12-3/TRBV12-4,TRBJ2-2,.,many,CASSPRGDGELFF,TGTGCCAGCAGCCCCAGGGGTGACGGGGAGCTGTTTTTT
TRBV7-2,TRBJ2-1,.,.,CASSLKSGEGNEQFF,TGTGCCAGCAGCTTGAAGTCAGGGGAGGGGAATGAGCAGTTCTTC
TRBV5-4,TRBJ2-7,TRBD2,few,CASSLAGGPYEQYF,TGTGCCAGCAGCTTGGCGGGGGGACCCTACGAGCAGTACTTC
TRBV6-6,TRBJ2-7,.,many,CASSPPEASYEQYF,TGTGCCAGCAGCCCCCCAGAAGCCTCCTACGAGCAGTACTTC
TRBV7-2,TRBJ1-5,.,many,CASSLDGDSNQPQHF,TGTGCCAGCAGCTTAGATGGGGATAGCAATCAGCCCCAGCATTTT
TRBV27,TRBJ1-6,.,few,CASSPLSGPNNSPLHF,TGTGCCAGCAGTCCTTTAAGCGGGCCAAATAATTCACCCCTCCACTTT
TRBV7-6,TRBJ1-4,TRBD1,many,CASSLRGTVGEKLFF,TGTGCCAGCAGCTTAAGGGGGACAGTAGGAGAAAAACTGTTTTTT
TRBV29-1,TRBJ2-5,.,few,CSAGVGVAETQYF,TGCAGCGCGGGAGTCGGCGTAGCTGAGACCCAGTACTTC
TRBV19,TRBJ2-2,TRBD1,many,CASSIGDRGALNTGELFF,TGTGCCAGTAGTATTGGGGACAGGGGAGCCCTGAACACCGGGGAGCTGTTTTTT
TRBV7-6,TRBJ2-6,TRBD1,many,CASSRDSSGANVLTF,TGTGCCAGCAGCCGGGACAGCTCTGGGGCCAACGTCCTGACTTTC
TRBV6-6,TRBJ1-1,.,.,CAARGQGIRTEAFF,TGTGCCGCTAGAGGGCAGGGGATAAGAACTGAAGCTTTCTTT
TRBV3-1,TRBJ2-3,TRBD2,.,CASSLRLAGGQYF,TGTGCCAGCAGCTTAAGACTAGCGGGGGGGCAGTATTTT
TRBV6-5,TRBJ1-4,.,many,CASSPAVGRHEKLFF,TGTGCCAGCAGCCCTGCCGTGGGACGTCACGAAAAACTGTTTTTT
TRBV7-3,TRBJ2-5,TRBD1,.,CASSPTGGETQYF,TGTGCCAGCAGCCCGACAGGGGGAGAGACCCAGTACTTC
TRBV7-9,TRBJ1-5,TRBD1,.,CASSGTANQPQHF,TGTGCCAGCAGCGGGACAGCAAATCAGCCCCAGCATTTT
TRBV2,TRBJ2-1,TRBD2,few,CASSGGRAGYEQFF,TGTGCCAGCAGTGGCGGGAGGGCCGGGTATGAGCAGTTCTTC
TRBV30,TRBJ1-2,TRBD1,many,CAWSALQGARSGYTF,TGTGCCTGGAGTGCGTTACAGGGGGCGCGGAGTGGCTACACCTTC
TRBV28,TRBJ1-2,TRBD1,many,CASSSGDRENYGYTF,TGTGCCAGCAGTTCCGGGGACAGAGAGAACTATGGCTACACCTTC